The present entry profiles one T cell receptor beta chain with its context. This clone was found many times. No antigen is known for it. Base qualities are not recorded, but no much larger clone differs from it by a single base. The library was obtained by PCR. Sequencing used an Illumina HiSeq 4000. High-throughput sequencing was used to profile the TCR beta-chain CDR3 region of every patient. The source study handled its data this way. A classifier to discriminate distant-metastatic papillary thyroid cancer patients was built from CDR3 differences across clinicopathological groups. The Shannon index was used to measure repertoire diversity, and the Morisita-Horn index was used to measure how similar tumor and blood repertoires were. The public reads were reprocessed in TCRdb via fastp at Q25 and MiXCR, keeping in-frame beta chains. What appears here as the V and J calls and clone size reflects TCRdb's work, not the paper's. Here the sample has 17,000 or so clones; under 35% occur a single time. The ten largest clones represent about 16% of the sample.

This entry belongs to a study of metastatic and nonmetastatic thyroid tumors (dated by TCRdb to 2018 to 2021). Turning to the overall study: Repertoires were compared across peripheral blood and tumor or nodule tissue samples from malignant and benign thyroid patients.

Overall results and qualifications from the work: In both blood and tumor samples, TCR beta diversity was reported to be significantly higher in malignant tumors than in benign nodules.

No patient had received any treatment before thyroid surgery. Using T-cell receptor beta sequencing, the study looked back at clinical samples from patients collected from the early 2010s to the late 2010s. Unmatched junction bases come to 8, with V trimmed by 0 bases and J by 7 bases. CDR1 and CDR2 (MGHRA, YSYEKL) derive from the germline V gene. The CDR3 goes from the cysteine to the phenylalanine over 15 residues. The DNA shown is the 45-base CDR3, in frame from base 1. The chain employs TRBV4-1 and TRBJ2-5, with 7 junctional bases fitting TRBD1. Sequenced: tumor tissue. This receptor was obtained from a female donor with papillary thyroid cancer or a benign thyroid nodule (not recorded which). Some clones in this sample may be carry-over from other donors' samples. The encoded CDR3 is CASSQEGTAGGTQYF. In nucleotide form, the sequence is TGCGCCAGCAGCCAAGAGGGGACAGCCGGTGGGACCCAGTACTTC.